Presented here are 2 T cell receptor beta chains from one specimen sequenced in a study of CD8 T cells in ankylosing spondylitis. MiXCR, applied by TCRdb to the 5' RACE reads, yields one record per CDR3 protein. In the table there are about 800,000 distinct CDR3 sequences, about 11% of which are singletons. The study, taken as a whole, reports: Ankylosing spondylitis blood appeared to be characterized by a TCR beta motif of 8 or 9 highly homologous variants.

Antigen specificity for these receptors is unknown. Source material: blood, either unsorted or a sorted T cell fraction (not recorded which). The receptors derive from a male donor with ankylosing spondylitis.

This clonotype appeared a few times. The rearrangement uses TRBV10-2 and TRBJ1-2; D possibly corresponds to TRBD1 (5 bases). The CDR3 totals 15 residues. Germline CDR1 WSHSY, CDR2 SAAADI. V was shortened by 6 bases and J by 2 bases, with 16 bases between the two germline ends. The CDR3, as DNA: TGCGCCAGCAGGAAGAAGGGACTTACCAACTATGGCTACACCTTC. It encodes CASRKKGLTNYGYTF.

This clonotype was detected only a few times. The chain combines TRBV6-1 with TRBJ2-1; 8 nucleotides match TRBD2. Trimming took 2 bases from V and 4 from J; bases not matched to a gene: 1. This CDR3 has 14 residues. Per germline, CDR1 MNHNS and CDR2 SASEGT. The CDR3 bases are TGTGCCAGCAGTGAAATAGCGGGGTACAATGAGCAGTTCTTC. It yields the protein CASSEIAGYNEQFF.